This T cell receptor (beta chain) was sequenced in a study of shared clonotypes between healthy human individuals. V lost 3 bases to trimming and J lost 5 bases; unmatched junction nucleotides: 4. Germline V gives CDR1 MDHEN, CDR2 SYDVKM. This CDR3 region has 15 residues. Repertoires were generated with immunoSEQ multiplex PCR, while TCRdb's copy carries only in-frame clones and drops some. The sample consists of some 500,000 clones, roughly 95% of them appearing once. The source material was naive CD4+ T cells sorted from blood. Subset in this sample: CD45RA+ positively selected. The TCR was taken from a woman in her thirties in good health. The genes are TRBV28 and TRBJ2-1; 10 positions match TRBD2. In nucleotides, the CDR3 is TGTGCCAGCAGTTTTAGTCTAGCGGGAGACAATGAGCAGTTCTTC. This encodes CASSFSLAGDNEQFF.